This T cell receptor beta chain was recorded in a study of blood T cell repertoires in COVID-19. V was pared by 4 bases and J by 3 bases, with 17 bases between. Germline loops: CDR1 SGHNT, CDR2 YYREEE (reference sequence). The CDR3 is 15 residues long. Produced via immunoSEQ multiplex PCR; TCRdb's table is partial and in-frame only. The sample lists under 250,000 clones; around 84% were seen once. The origin of this receptor is a woman between 35 and 50 years old who had recovered from COVID-19. The sequenced material came from peripheral blood. The chain is built from TRBV5-4 and TRBJ2-7; TRBD1 is a possible D gene (6 bases). CDR3 DNA sequence: TGTGCCAGCAGCCGTACAGGGATGGCCAACTACGAGCAGTACTTC. Translation: CASSRTGMANYEQYF.